This T cell receptor beta chain was profiled in a study of STAT5B mutations in CD4+ large granular lymphocyte leukemia. Study conclusions and caveats: Approximately 25% of private leukemic clonotypes occurred rarely in other patients' non-leukemic repertoires. 8/27 top patient clones versus 2/35 control clones were TRBV06-family.

The germline V gene encodes CDR1 SEHNR and CDR2 FQNEAQ (reference sequence). The length of the CDR3 is 12 residues. V lost 5 bases to trimming and J lost 0 bases, with 4 bases between them. Sequenced by immunoSEQ multiplex PCR; TCRdb stores in-frame clones only, minus some. The repertoire holds 45,000 to 55,000 clones, with about 70% as singletons. Of note for this clone: What it recognizes is unknown.

The chain couples TRBV7-9 to TRBJ1-1, with unresolved D. Source material: CD4+ T cells from blood buffy coats. The source of this sequence is a human donor in good health. The CDR3 is CASSTLNTEAFF. CDR3 in DNA: TGTGCCAGCAGCACACTGAACACTGAAGCTTTCTTT. The complete variable domain, with remaining parts taken from reference TRBV7-9 and TRBJ1-1, reads DTGVSQNPRHKITKRGQNVTFRCDPISEHNRLYWYRQTLGQGPEFLTYFQNEAQLEKSRLLSDRFSAERPKGSFSTLEIQRTEQGDSAMYLCASSTLNTEAFFGQGTRLTVV.